What follows are 14 T cell receptor beta chains derived from one specimen sequenced in a study of blood T cell repertoires in COVID-19. TCRdb keeps only in-frame clones here, not all; method: immunoSEQ multiplex PCR. The sample contains approximately 400,000 clones, about 87% of which appear only once. Material: peripheral blood. The receptors here all came from a woman aged 45-60 years with COVID-19, enrolled during active disease.

The chain carries TRBV7-8 and TRBJ1-1; no firm D call. The V gene's germline CDR1 is SGHVS and CDR2 FQNEAQ. Trimming shortened V by 5 bases and J by 2 bases, and 9 bases separated the two germline ends. CDR3 size: 13 residues. CDR3 sequence reads: CASSLDTNTEAFF. The CDR3 DNA is TGTGCCAGCAGCCTCGACACCAACACTGAAGCTTTCTTT.

The chain is built from TRBV10-2 and TRBJ2-7; TRBD2 is a possible D gene (5 bases). With 2 bases removed from V and 5 bases from J, the gap between germline ends came to 7 bases. CDR3 length equals 12 residues. In germline, CDR1 is WSHSY, CDR2 SAAADI. CDR3 amino acids: CASSEPGNEQYF. CDR3 DNA: TGCGCCAGCAGTGAGCCGGGAAACGAGCAGTACTTC.

The chain has TRBV28 and TRBJ1-1; D is possibly TRBD1 (5 bases). The CDR3 length is 14 residues. Trimming stripped 5 bases from V and 5 bases from J, with 15 bases between. CDR1 MDHEN and CDR2 SYDVKM come from the germline V gene. The CDR3 DNA reads TGTGCCAGCAGTATCATAGGGGAGGCGACTGAAGCTTTCTTT. Protein sequence: CASSIIGEATEAFF.

This chain connects TRBV24-1 to TRBJ2-3; D perhaps matches TRBD2 (7 bases). V dropped 9 bases and J dropped 1 base, with 13 bases sitting between them. The germline V gene has CDR1 KGHDR and CDR2 SFDVKD. This CDR3 is 14 amino acids long. This CDR3 reads CATGGAVGTDTQYF. DNA for the CDR3: TGTGCCACCGGGGGGGCGGTAGGCACAGATACGCAGTATTTT.

V is TRBV27 and J is TRBJ1-5; D might be TRBD1 (5 bases). The germline V gene encodes CDR1 MNHEY and CDR2 SMNVEV (reference sequence). Trimming stripped 7 bases from V and 4 bases from J, with 20 bases between. The CDR3 spans 16 residues. The CDR3 loop reads CASKAGTAFINQPQHF. CDR3 DNA sequence: TGTGCCAGCAAAGCCGGGACTGCCTTTATTAATCAGCCCCAGCATTTT.

The genes are TRBV5-1 and TRBJ1-1, with 8 bases matching TRBD1. Per the germline V gene, CDR1 is SGHRS and CDR2 is YFSETQ. The junction had 31 bases not matched to a gene; V was cut back by 0 bases and J by 6 bases. The CDR3 consists of 23 residues. The CDR3 spells CASSLVQGAHKAIPKWVRPEAFF. The DNA of the CDR3 is TGCGCCAGCAGCTTGGTTCAGGGGGCGCACAAAGCAATACCCAAGTGGGTTCGACCTGAAGCTTTCTTT.

This chain links TRBV27 with TRBJ2-7; 8 bases align to TRBD2. The CDR3 is 16 residues long. Trimming removed 1 base from V and 7 bases from J; junction bases left unmatched: 12. CDR1 and CDR2 from the germline V gene are MNHEY and SMNVEV (reference sequence). CDR3: CASSLWGGTGGLEQYF. The CDR3 DNA reads TGTGCCAGCAGTTTATGGGGAGGAACGGGGGGGCTGGAGCAGTACTTC.

The chain couples TRBV28 to TRBJ1-1, with D possibly TRBD1 on 5 matching bases. The V gene lost 7 bases and the J gene lost 10 bases, with 16 bases spanning the gap. This CDR3 has 12 amino acids. Germline CDR1 is MDHEN and CDR2 is SYDVKM. The CDR3, as DNA: TGTGCCAGCAACCTAGGGCAGGGTGTAGCTTTCTTT. Its protein product is CASNLGQGVAFF.

The J gene is TRBJ2-5, the V gene TRBV29-1; 8 bases match TRBD1. The CDR3 is 16 residues long. Per the germline V gene, CDR1 is SQVTM and CDR2 is ANQGSEA. J was trimmed by 2 bases and V by 1 base; bases with no gene match: 9. The CDR3 coding sequence is TGCAGCGTTGAAGGCCCCGAGACAGGGGATCAAGAGACCCAGTACTTC. This translates into CSVEGPETGDQETQYF.

The count of this clone is one. The chain employs TRBV5-4 and TRBJ2-7; weak D call: TRBD1 (6 bases). CDR3 size: 13 residues. CDR1 is SGHNT and CDR2 is YYREEE in the germline V gene (reference sequence). The V and J ends lost 7 bases and 1 base respectively, with 12 bases between them. CDR3 bases: TGTGCCAGCCGGTCAGGACAGTCCTACGAGCAGTACTTC. This translates into CASRSGQSYEQYF.

The J gene is TRBJ2-7, the V gene TRBV5-1, with 10 nucleotides matching TRBD2. The V gene's germline CDR1 is SGHRS and CDR2 YFSETQ. CDR3 length equals 14 residues. The V gene end was trimmed by 2 bases and the J gene end by 4 bases; junction bases not matched to a gene: 3. CDR3 sequence (DNA): TGCGCCAGCAGCTTTGGACTAGCGGCGTACGAGCAGTACTTC. Translation gives CASSFGLAAYEQYF.

The chain links TRBV7-2 to TRBJ2-1; TRBD2 agrees at 9 bases. The V gene's germline CDR1 is SGHTA and CDR2 FQGNSA. The V gene end was trimmed by 5 bases and the J gene end by 8 bases; junction bases not matched to a gene: 7. This CDR3 is built from 14 residues. In DNA, the CDR3 is TGTGCCAGCAGCCCAGCGGGGGGTGATGATGAGCAGTTCTTC. It specifies CASSPAGGDDEQFF. Drawing the rest from reference TRBV7-2 and TRBJ2-1, the complete variable domain is GAGVSQSPSNKVTEKGKDVELRCDPISGHTALYWYRQSLGQGLEFLIYFQGNSAPDKSGLPSDRFSAERTGGSVSTLTIQRTQQEDSAVYLCASSPAGGDDEQFFGPGTRLTVL.

This chain links TRBV5-4 with TRBJ1-1; TRBD1 aligns across 7 bases. V lost 0 bases to trimming and J lost 3 bases; unmatched junction nucleotides: 2. CDR1 and CDR2 (germline): SGHNT, YYREEE (reference sequence). The CDR3 has 14 residues. The CDR3 nucleotides read TGTGCCAGCAGCTTGGTAGGGGGCTACACTGAAGCTTTCTTT. This gives the protein CASSLVGGYTEAFF.

This clone appeared a single time. The chain has TRBV5-1 and TRBJ2-6, with 7 bases lining up with TRBD2. In germline, CDR1 is SGHRS, CDR2 YFSETQ. The ends lost 3 bases at V and 0 bases at J; junction bases unmatched: 0. The CDR3 runs to 15 residues. The CDR3: CASSWGGSGANVLTF. In DNA form, the CDR3 reads TGCGCCAGCAGCTGGGGGGGCTCTGGGGCCAACGTCCTGACTTTC.